These 5 T cell receptor beta chains were sequenced from one sample in a study of shared clonotypes between healthy human individuals. Profiling relied on immunoSEQ multiplex PCR, and the TCRdb table lists in-frame clones only, not all of them. The table records roughly 600,000 clones, roughly 98% of them present only once. Naive CD8 cells comprised CD45RO-negative, CCR7-positively selected cells, excluding terminally differentiated effector memory CD45RA+ cells. Sequencing used naive CD8+ T cells sorted from blood. The source of these receptors is a man aged 30-40 years in good health.

As DNA, the CDR3 is TGTGCCAGCATTGCAGCTCGGAATCAGCCCCAGCATTTT. This translates into CASIAARNQPQHF. V is TRBV6-6 and J is TRBJ1-5; no clear D gene. The germline CDR1 and CDR2 sequences are MNHNY and SVGAGI (reference sequence). The CDR3 has 13 residues. Trimming took 7 bases from V and 4 from J, leaving 11 bases between them.

As to this clone: Relative to the germline gene, one junction end is altered; a read error may explain this. J is TRBJ2-1 and V is TRBV29-1; 11 nucleotides align to TRBD2. Germline CDR1 is SQVTM and CDR2 is ANQGSEA. The CDR3 extends over 12 amino acids. CDR3 coding DNA: TGCAGCGTACCGGGACTAGCGGAACCCGGGCTCTTC. It is translated as CSVPGLAEPGLF.

The CDR3 DNA is TGTGCCAGCAGTGTGATTGGGTATGGCTACACCTTC. Translation: CASSVIGYGYTF. V usage is TRBV2 and J usage is TRBJ1-2; D gene unclear. With 4 bases removed from V and 5 bases from J, the gap between germline ends came to 8 bases. The CDR3 covers 12 residues. From germline, CDR1 is SNHLY and CDR2 FYNNEI.

The chain links TRBV29-1 to TRBJ2-3; 11 bases line up with TRBD2. In germline, CDR1 is SQVTM, CDR2 ANQGSEA. This CDR3 region has 14 residues. V gave up 5 bases and J gave up 2 bases; unmatched junction bases: 3. DNA of the CDR3: TGCAGCGTTCAACTAGCGGGAGACACAGATACGCAGTATTTT. This sequence encodes CSVQLAGDTDTQYF.

The gene calls are TRBV7-9 and TRBJ2-1, with D unresolved. V lost 1 base and J lost 5, with 9 bases in between. The CDR3 consists of 14 residues. Germline lookup yields CDR1 SEHNR and CDR2 FQNEAQ (reference sequence). The DNA for the CDR3 is TGTGCCAGCAGCTTAGACGCTCTGGACAATGAGCAGTTCTTC. Translation: CASSLDALDNEQFF.